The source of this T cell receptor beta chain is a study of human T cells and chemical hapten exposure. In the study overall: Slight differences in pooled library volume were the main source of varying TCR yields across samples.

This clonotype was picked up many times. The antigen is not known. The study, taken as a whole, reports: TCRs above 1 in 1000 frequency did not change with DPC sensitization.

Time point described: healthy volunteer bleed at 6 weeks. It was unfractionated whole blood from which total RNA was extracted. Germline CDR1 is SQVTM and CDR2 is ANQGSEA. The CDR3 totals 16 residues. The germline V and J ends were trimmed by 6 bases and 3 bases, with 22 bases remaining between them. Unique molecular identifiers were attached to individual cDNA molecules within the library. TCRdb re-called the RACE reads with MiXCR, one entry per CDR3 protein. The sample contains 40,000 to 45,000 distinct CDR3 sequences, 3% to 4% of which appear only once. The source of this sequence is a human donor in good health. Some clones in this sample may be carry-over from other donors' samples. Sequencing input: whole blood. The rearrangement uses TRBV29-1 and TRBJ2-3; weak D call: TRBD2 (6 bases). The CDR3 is CSVGGEAARGTDTQYF. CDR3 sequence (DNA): TGCAGCGTGGGTGGGGAGGCAGCCCGAGGGACAGATACGCAGTATTTT.